This T cell receptor (beta chain) was recorded in a study of shared clonotypes between healthy human individuals. This CDR3 region has 13 residues. The germline V gene has CDR1 MNHNS and CDR2 SASEGT. V was trimmed by 0 bases and J by 11 bases, leaving 11 bases between them. Produced via immunoSEQ multiplex PCR; TCRdb's table is partial and in-frame only. The sample has nearly 1,000,000 clones, over 60% seen once. The J gene is TRBJ2-1, the V gene TRBV6-1, with unresolved D. Sequenced: memory CD4+ T cells sorted from blood. As to subset: CD45RA-negative fraction. The sequence derives from a man younger than 35 in good health. Here the CDR3 reads CASSEASGLKQFF. CDR3 in DNA: TGTGCCAGCAGTGAAGCTTCTGGGCTGAAGCAGTTCTTC.